The clone carrying this T cell receptor beta chain was counted at least ten times. Its specificity is unknown. The sample comes from a study of regulatory T cells in long-lasting Graves disease. Points from the study as a whole: Persistent-disease Graves' patients showed less TCR diversity than new cases.

V was cut by 1 base and J by 0 bases, with 6 bases left in between. The CDR3 consists of 15 residues. Germline CDR1 LGHDT, CDR2 YNNKEL (reference sequence). Arm-PCR of CDR3 regions with iRepertoire HTBI primers generated TCR beta libraries. TCRdb passed the multiplex PCR reads through MiXCR, listing each CDR3 protein once. The sample comprises about 400,000 distinct CDR3 sequences, under 20% of which are singletons, and around 21% rests with the top ten. Time point of the sample: newly diagnosed GD, antithyroid drugs for less than 3 months. From PBMCs, RNA was extracted and then used to make the TCR library. American Thyroid Association guidelines were used to diagnose Graves' disease. These records were also assigned to another study, of T cells in Graves' hyperthyroidism and ophthalmopathy.

The TCR comes from a woman younger than 35 with Graves disease. The sequencing here drew on peripheral blood mononuclear cells (PBMCs), taken at new diagnosis, from a patient treated with antithyroid drugs. J is TRBJ1-4 and V is TRBV3-1; D is unclear. The CDR3 here is CASSQGSPTNEKLFF. The CDR3 DNA reads TGTGCCAGCAGCCAAGGCTCTCCAACTAATGAAAAACTGTTTTTT. Complete variable domain (other parts from reference TRBV3-1 and TRBJ1-4): DTAVSQTPKYLVTQMGNDKSIKCEQNLGHDTMYWYKQDSKKFLKIMFSYNNKELIINETVPNRFSPKSPDKAHLNLHINSLELGDSAVYFCASSQGSPTNEKLFFGSGTQLSVL.